The source of this T cell receptor beta chain is a study of blood T cell repertoires in COVID-19. Overall study: From the United States, Italy and Spain came samples of acute and convalescent COVID-19. T cells, B-cell-depleted T cells, or PBMCs provided the cDNA or gDNA that served as material.

As originally analysed: Amplifying reference gene primers gave estimates of nucleated cell counts. Here immunoSEQ multiplex PCR was the method, and the copy in TCRdb shows in-frame clones only, minus some. V and J calls and clone size come straight from that table; D and trimming were deduced from the DNA. The repertoire holds roughly 60,000 clones, with 84% as singletons. Per germline, CDR1 MNHEY and CDR2 SVGAGI. There are 16 residues in the CDR3. With 0 bases clipped from V and 3 bases from J, the junction kept 6 bases outside the gene matches. V and J are TRBV6-5 and TRBJ2-3; 7 bases match TRBD1. This TCR came from a woman aged 60-75 years with acute or convalescent COVID-19. The sequenced material came from peripheral blood. Written as DNA, the CDR3 is TGTGCCAGCAGTTACTCCGACGGCAGGGGGACAGATACGCAGTATTTT. This codes for CASSYSDGRGTDTQYF.